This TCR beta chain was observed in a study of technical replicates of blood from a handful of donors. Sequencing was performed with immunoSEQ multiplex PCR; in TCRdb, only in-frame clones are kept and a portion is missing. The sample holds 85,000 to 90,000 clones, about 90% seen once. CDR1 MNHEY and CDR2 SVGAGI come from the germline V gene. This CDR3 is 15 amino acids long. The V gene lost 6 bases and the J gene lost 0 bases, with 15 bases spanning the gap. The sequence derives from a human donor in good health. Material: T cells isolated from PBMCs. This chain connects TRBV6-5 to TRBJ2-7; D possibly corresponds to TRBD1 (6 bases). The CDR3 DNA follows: TGTGCCAGCAGGCCGGACAGATATAGCTCCTACGAGCAGTACTTC. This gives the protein CASRPDRYSSYEQYF.